The clone carrying this T cell receptor beta chain was counted between two and nine times. Its target is not known. This specimen comes from a study of T-cell memory formation after mild COVID-19. Whole-study context: The TCR clusters were mostly specific to one donor. Whole-study results and caveats: A balance of CD4 and CD8 characterized clones contracting day 15 to 85, whereas later expanders leaned CD4+. The study detected some responding clones in pre-infection memory, suggesting cross-reactive memory joined. Researchers report contracting CD4+ clones mostly in CM and EM, with CD8+ clones in EMRA.

Germline V CDR1 and CDR2: SGHTA, FQGTGA. The V gene lost 1 base and the J gene lost 3 bases, with 12 bases spanning the gap. CDR3 size: 15 residues. TCRdb used MiXCR to reprocess the 5' RACE reads, holding one entry per CDR3 protein. This table holds 150,000 to 200,000 distinct CDR3 sequences, about 9.9% found once. The gene calls are TRBV7-3 and TRBJ1-1; maybe TRBD1 (5 bases). Sequencing was done on a sample of PBMCs or a T cell subset sorted from them (not recorded which). The clonotype was recovered from a man between 18 and 35 years old who had mild COVID-19 (a few samples of this study predate the infection). Cell type and time point are not known. In DNA, the CDR3 is TGTGCCAGCAGCTTAATGCCAGGGTCGGACACTGAAGCTTTCTTT. Protein: CASSLMPGSDTEAFF. The full variable domain, its missing parts supplied by reference TRBV7-3 and TRBJ1-1, is GAGVSQTPSNKVTEKGKYVELRCDPISGHTALYWYRQSLGQGPEFLIYFQGTGAADDSGLPNDRFFAVRPEGSVSTLKIQRTERGDSAVYLCASSLMPGSDTEAFFGQGTRLTVV.